This T cell receptor (beta chain) was recovered during a study of cytomegalovirus exposure and HLA in healthy donors. About the study: Of all 370 or so donors who were genotyped, roughly 81% belonged to the Caucasian-associated ancestry cluster. The study, taken as a whole, reports: The classifier reportedly diagnosed cytomegalovirus status with high sensitivity and specificity. Across donors, sequencing depth was assumed by presence/absence analyses to be roughly uniform.

The primer mix had 60 Vbeta and 13 Jbeta primers. Assay used: immunoSEQ multiplex PCR; TCRdb lists only in-frame clones, some missing. The data hold 200,000 to 250,000 clones, with approximately 80% observed a single time. Concerning this clone: Its antigen is as yet unknown.

The receptor comes from a woman aged 60-75 years in good health and CMV-seropositive. The sequenced material came from PBMCs.

CDR3 coding DNA: TGTGCCAGTAGTATACGGGGGGGTACTGAAGCTTTCTTT. Protein sequence: CASSIRGGTEAFF. This chain links TRBV19 with TRBJ1-1; D is perhaps TRBD1 (5 bases). The CDR3 has 13 amino acids. V was clipped by 2 bases and J by 5 bases, with 9 bases between them. Per germline, CDR1 LNHDA and CDR2 SQIVND (reference sequence).